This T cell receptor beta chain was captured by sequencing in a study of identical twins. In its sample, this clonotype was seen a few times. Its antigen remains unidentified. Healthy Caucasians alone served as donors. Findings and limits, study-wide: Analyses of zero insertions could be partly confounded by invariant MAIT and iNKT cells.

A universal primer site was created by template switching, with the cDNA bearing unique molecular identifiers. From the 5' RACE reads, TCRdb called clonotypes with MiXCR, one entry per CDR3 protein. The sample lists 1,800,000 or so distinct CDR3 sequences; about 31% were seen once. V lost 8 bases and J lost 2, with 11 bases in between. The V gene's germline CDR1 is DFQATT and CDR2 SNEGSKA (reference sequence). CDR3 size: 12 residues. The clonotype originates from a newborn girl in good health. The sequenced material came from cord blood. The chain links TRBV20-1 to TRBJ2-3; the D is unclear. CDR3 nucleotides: TGCAGTTTGGGCAGGCCCACAGATACGCAGTATTTT. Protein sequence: CSLGRPTDTQYF.